A single sample is the source of the 20 T cell receptor beta chains below, sequenced in a study of OX40 agonist ivuxolimab in advanced cancers. TCRdb keeps only in-frame clones here, not all; method: immunoSEQ multiplex PCR. Of roughly 73,000 clones in the sample, approximately 89% were seen once. Sequences were derived from CD4+ or CD8+ T cells sorted from blood, sampled in a trial of the OX40 agonist ivuxolimab. Receptors were obtained from an adult with an advanced solid tumor such as melanoma, head and neck, liver or kidney cancer.

This chain joins TRBV12-5 and TRBJ2-5, with 7 bases aligning to TRBD1. The CDR3 is 14 amino acids. J was trimmed by 5 bases and V by 1 base; bases with no gene match: 4. The germline V gene encodes CDR1 LGHNT and CDR2 FRNRAP. DNA of the CDR3: TGTGCTAGTGGTTTGGGACAGGGTTGGGAGACCCAGTACTTC. It is translated as CASGLGQGWETQYF.

This rearrangement joins TRBV11-3 to TRBJ2-2, with 7 bases fitting TRBD1. CDR3 length: 14 amino acids. Per germline, CDR1 SGHNT and CDR2 YENEEA. With 4 bases clipped from V and 7 bases from J, the junction kept 6 bases outside the gene matches. CDR3 protein: CASSYDRAHGELFF. In DNA, the CDR3 is TGTGCCAGCAGCTACGACAGGGCGCACGGGGAGCTGTTTTTT.

V usage is TRBV19 and J usage is TRBJ2-3, with a possible D match to TRBD2 (6 bases). V shed 3 bases and J shed 1 base, with 14 bases lying between them. Germline V CDR1 and CDR2: LNHDA, SQIVND (reference sequence). This CDR3 contains 16 residues. CDR3 residues: CASSMGTFQGTDTQYF. Written as DNA, the CDR3 is TGTGCCAGTAGTATGGGGACTTTTCAAGGCACAGATACGCAGTATTTT.

This chain links TRBV27 with TRBJ2-7; tentatively, D is TRBD1 (7 bases). Germline V gene lookup returns CDR1 MNHEY and CDR2 SMNVEV (reference sequence). V shed 4 bases and J shed 10 bases, with 14 bases lying between them. The CDR3 contains 12 residues. CDR3: CASSYTGAGQYF. CDR3 DNA: TGTGCCAGCAGTTACACAGGGGCGGGACAGTACTTC.

The chain joins TRBV11-3 to TRBJ2-5, with D possibly being TRBD1 or TRBD2 (5 bases each). With the DNA end fitting TRBJ2-7 better, the J assignment may be wrong. This CDR3 region has 13 residues. CDR1 is SGHNT and CDR2 is YENEEA in the germline V gene. The CDR3 DNA sequence: TGTGCCAGCAGCTTAGACAGGGAGAACGAGCAGTACTTC. The encoded protein is CASSLDRENEQYF.

This chain joins TRBV7-2 and TRBJ2-2, with D tentatively TRBD1 (6 bases). This CDR3 is built from 17 residues. Germline V CDR1 and CDR2: SGHTA, FQGNSA. V was clipped by 6 bases and J by 0 bases, with 17 bases between them. CDR3 amino acids: CASSITGTHANTGELFF. In DNA form, the CDR3 reads TGTGCCAGCAGTATTACCGGGACACACGCGAACACCGGGGAGCTGTTTTTT.

This chain connects TRBV19 to TRBJ1-1; 12 bases are a match to TRBD1. Looked up from germline, CDR1 is LNHDA and CDR2 is SQIVND (reference sequence). There are 21 residues in the CDR3. The junction had 20 bases not matched to a gene; V was cut back by 5 bases and J by 1 base. The CDR3 region has the DNA TGTGCCAGTAGTGGGGCTCCGGGACAGGGGGCGCGTAAGGTCCCGAACACTGAAGCTTTCTTT. Translated, it gives CASSGAPGQGARKVPNTEAFF.

V and J are TRBV7-8 and TRBJ2-1; 7 nucleotides line up with TRBD1. The CDR3 covers 19 residues. Germline trimming cut 1 base from V and 1 base from J; bases unmatched to any gene: 13. CDR1 and CDR2 from the germline V gene are SGHVS and FQNEAQ. CDR3 residues: CASSLGLGQGVRSYNEQFF. The CDR3 DNA reads as TGTGCCAGCAGCTTAGGACTGGGGCAGGGGGTTAGATCCTACAATGAGCAGTTCTTC.

The V and J genes are TRBV5-1 and TRBJ2-5; 7 nucleotides align to TRBD2. V was pared by 3 bases and J by 4 bases, with 6 bases of the junction left unmatched. From germline, CDR1 is SGHRS and CDR2 YFSETQ. The CDR3 is made up of 14 amino acids. CDR3 nucleotides: TGCGCCAGCAGCTCACTGACGGGAGGAGAGACCCAGTACTTC. It specifies CASSSLTGGETQYF.

The chain has TRBV4-1 and TRBJ1-6; maybe TRBD1 (5 bases). The CDR3 length is 14 residues. CDR1 is MGHRA, CDR2 YSYEKL, per germline. V lost 4 bases, J lost 3 bases, and 7 bases lay in between. The CDR3 here is CASSRGSYNSPLHF. CDR3 DNA: TGCGCCAGCAGCCGGGGCAGCTATAATTCACCCCTCCACTTT.

The table lists this clone with a count of one. V gene TRBV5-1 combines with J gene TRBJ2-1; D is possibly TRBD1 (6 bases). The germline V gene has CDR1 SGHRS and CDR2 YFSETQ. Deletions cut 3 bases from V and 7 bases from J, with 8 bases between. The CDR3 runs 12 residues. The CDR3: CASSWTVNEQFF. The CDR3 DNA follows: TGCGCCAGCAGCTGGACAGTAAATGAGCAGTTCTTC.

V gene TRBV5-5 combines with J gene TRBJ2-7; D unresolved. This CDR3 contains 13 residues. V was clipped by 1 base and J by 5 bases, with 10 bases between them. The V gene's germline CDR1 is SGHKS and CDR2 YYEKEE (reference sequence). The CDR3 coding sequence is TGTGCCAGCAGCTTGTACCAGAGAAACGAGCAGTACTTC. As protein: CASSLYQRNEQYF.

This clone has more than one count but fewer than ten. The CDR3 nucleotides read TGCGCCAGCAGCTTGAGGGCGGCCAGCTCCTACGAGCAGTACTTC. This translates into CASSLRAASSYEQYF. The rearrangement uses TRBV5-1 and TRBJ2-7; D not certain. The CDR3 is 15 amino acids. V was cut by 1 base and J by 0 bases, with 11 bases left in between. Germline loops: CDR1 SGHRS, CDR2 YFSETQ.

The chain carries TRBV5-1 and TRBJ2-2; 7 nucleotides agree with TRBD1. The V segment lost 1 base and the J segment 7 bases; nucleotides outside the gene matches: 7. Germline V CDR1 and CDR2: SGHRS, YFSETQ. The CDR3 spans 15 residues. The DNA for the CDR3 is TGCGCCAGCAGCTTGTTGGGCAGGGGGAACGGGGAGCTGTTTTTT. This translates into CASSLLGRGNGELFF.

The chain has TRBV5-1 and TRBJ1-1, with a tentative D call TRBD1 (6 bases). The CDR3 totals 13 residues. Germline V gene lookup returns CDR1 SGHRS and CDR2 YFSETQ. Trimming stripped 3 bases from V and 1 base from J, with 7 bases between. The CDR3 DNA sequence: TGCGCCAGCAGCTCACAGGGGAACACTGAAGCTTTCTTT. Its protein product is CASSSQGNTEAFF.

The rearrangement links TRBV2 to TRBJ1-2; maybe TRBD1 (6 bases). The CDR3 totals 14 residues. In germline, CDR1 is SNHLY, CDR2 FYNNEI. V gave up 1 base and J gave up 4 bases, with 10 bases separating them. As DNA, the CDR3 is TGTGCCAGCAGTGAAGTTGGCAGGGGCTATGGCTACACCTTC. Its protein product is CASSEVGRGYGYTF.

The chain carries TRBV5-8 and TRBJ1-2, with 7 positions matching TRBD1. The CDR3 is 16 residues long. V dropped 0 bases and J dropped 3; count of bases not matched to a gene: 8. Germline V gives CDR1 SGHTS, CDR2 YDEGEE. The CDR3 DNA is TGTGCCAGCAGCTTGGACAGGGGAACTTCTTACTATGGCTACACCTTC. Its protein product is CASSLDRGTSYYGYTF.

The gene calls are TRBV27 and TRBJ2-5; 13 nucleotides agree with TRBD2. V lost 6 bases to trimming and J lost 5 bases; unmatched junction nucleotides: 6. Germline V gives CDR1 MNHEY, CDR2 SMNVEV (reference sequence). The CDR3 length is 15 residues. CDR3 nucleotide sequence: TGTGCCAGCAGGTCACTAGCGGGAGGGCGGGAGACCCAGTACTTC. As protein: CASRSLAGGRETQYF.

This clone was seen a single time. The V call is TRBV5-1, the J call TRBJ2-5; the D gene is possibly TRBD2 (6 bases). Germline V CDR1 and CDR2: SGHRS, YFSETQ. The CDR3 extends over 17 amino acids. V was shortened by 3 bases and J by 4 bases, with 22 bases between the two germline ends. CDR3 sequence: CASSWIPGSEEGETQYF. The CDR3 DNA reads TGCGCCAGCAGCTGGATCCCCGGGAGCGAGGAAGGAGAGACCCAGTACTTC.

The chain couples TRBV6-5 to TRBJ2-1; weak D call: TRBD2 (6 bases). Germline V CDR1 and CDR2: MNHEY, SVGAGI. This CDR3 region has 14 residues. V was cut by 2 bases and J by 2 bases, with 7 bases left in between. The chain's CDR3 is CASSYGEAYNEQFF. Written as DNA, the CDR3 is TGTGCCAGCAGTTACGGGGAGGCCTACAATGAGCAGTTCTTC.